This note documents a single T cell receptor beta chain sequence. What it recognizes is unknown. This may arise from a read error, as a much more abundant clone is one base away. Germline CDR1 is DFQATT and CDR2 is SNEGSKA (reference sequence). Trimming took 5 bases from V and 3 from J; bases not matched to a gene: 12. The CDR3 extends over 16 amino acids. This sample was included in a study of T-cell reconstitution after alpha-beta-depleted transplantation in children. Study outcomes and limitations: About two months after transplant, alpha-beta T cells reportedly came from several hundred expanded graft clones. A year post-transplant, T-cell counts and diversity derived mostly from newly produced T cells. Surviving recipient cells, namely T cells and thymic progenitors, were the source of high day-60 TCRbeta diversity in some patients.

This sample's TCRbeta library carried unique molecular identifier barcodes. In TCRdb, the PCR reads were re-called with MiXCR into one record per CDR3 protein. The table has under 300,000 distinct CDR3 sequences, 11% seen once; the top ten hold about a quarter. This receptor was identified in a male patient aged 2-15 years who had a stem cell transplant for chronic granulomatous disease, so the T cells may come from the graft donor. The specimen was peripheral blood, collected 180 days after TCRalphabeta/CD19-depleted stem cell transplant. The rearrangement uses TRBV20-1 and TRBJ2-1; 8 nucleotides match TRBD2. CDR3 in amino acids: CSAASLAGHGYNEQFF. DNA of the CDR3: TGCAGTGCTGCATCATTAGCGGGACACGGCTACAATGAGCAGTTCTTC.